Sequencing of this TCR beta chain was carried out in a study of blood T cell repertoires in COVID-19. About the research overall: PBMCs, B-cell-depleted T cells, or T cells were the source of the cDNA or gDNA that made up the material.

Original handling: Cell counts per sample came from amplifying reference gene primers. Method: immunoSEQ multiplex PCR; TCRdb's copy keeps in-frame clones and lacks some. From that table come the V and J calls and clone size; the DNA was used to work out D and trimming. The sample lists more than 75,000 clones; approximately 80% were seen once. The TCR comes from a human donor in a cohort sampled during active COVID-19. Sample: peripheral blood.

The CDR3 DNA is TGCGCCAGCAGCCAAGGAGGCCCGGGGGGCGAGGGAGGCTACACCTTC. It codes for CASSQGGPGGEGGYTF. The chain recombines TRBV4-1 with TRBJ1-2; D is possibly TRBD1 (6 bases). The CDR3 extends over 16 amino acids. Trimming removed 1 base from V and 8 bases from J, with 20 bases in between. The germline V gene has CDR1 MGHRA and CDR2 YSYEKL.